The clone carrying this T cell receptor beta chain appeared once. The antigen is unknown. One junction end disagrees with the germline gene, perhaps due to a read error. Co-extracted RNA and DNA came from roughly 20-30 mg of unsorted bulk tissue. This sample stems from a study of tumor-infiltrating lymphocytes in primary liver carcinoma. Study overall: Those enrolled were patients of both sexes, who were aged 30 to 69 years. Stage T1-T3 N0M0 and a size of about 4 to 11 cm characterized the tumors.

Priming with a constant-region primer yielded TCR beta cDNA from about 450 ng total RNA. Three nested multiplex PCR rounds, a slightly modified ARM-PCR, produced the libraries for TCR beta. Investigators reported that the first two PCR rounds, at 10 cycles each, used TRBV1-TRBV30 forward primers with a C-beta reverse primer. TCRdb analysed the multiplex PCR reads with MiXCR anew, one entry per CDR3 protein. Of about 200,000 distinct CDR3 sequences in the sample, just under 85% were seen once. The germline V gene encodes CDR1 ENHRY and CDR2 SYGVKD. CDR3 length equals 13 residues. Findings and caveats of the study: It was tumor-adjacent and tumor-blood pairs that overlapped less than tumor region pairs did.

The chain has TRBV10-3 and TRBJ2-5, with TRBD2 identical over 8 bases. This clonotype originated in a man aged 35-49 years with primary liver carcinoma and hepatitis B virus infection. The sequenced sample consisted of tumor tissue from primary liver carcinoma. In nucleotides, the CDR3 is TGTACCATCAGGCGGCGGGAGGAGGAGACCCAGTACTTC. It codes for CTIRRREEETQYF.